This T cell receptor beta chain was captured in a study of T cell repertoires in cytomegalovirus infection. Whole-study context: CMV epitopes used comprised recently identified HLA-C-restricted ones and well-studied HLA-B-restricted ones. Matching HLA type and CMV infection were both indicated by public TCR beta signatures. Overall study results and limits: Individuals carrying CMV plus the relevant HLA were identified by cumulative frequency of public TCR beta families. HLA-C-restricted CMV-specific TCR beta clonotypes prevailed in the ex vivo response.

Many counts were recorded for this clonotype. The antigen is not known. Per the germline V gene, CDR1 is SGHVS and CDR2 is FQNEAQ. The CDR3 loop spans 17 amino acids. V lost 5 bases, J lost 5 bases, and 19 bases lay in between. Each CDR3 protein is one row after TCRdb ran MiXCR on the reads. The table has 800,000 to 950,000 distinct CDR3 sequences, roughly 33% seen once. Sequenced here: cultured CD8+ T cells from PBMCs, sampled from culture after CMV antigen stimulation. The source is a human donor in good health (CMV status not recorded). Some clones in this sample may be carry-over from other donors' samples. This rearrangement joins TRBV7-8 to TRBJ1-6; D perhaps matches TRBD1 (5 bases). The CDR3 DNA sequence: TGTGCCAGCAGCCCCGGGCGGCCGGGACGACATAATTCACCCCTCCACTTT. Translation gives CASSPGRPGRHNSPLHF.